The T cell receptor beta chain described here comes from a study of blood T cell repertoires in COVID-19. For the study at large: Samples came from the United States, Italy and Spain, spanning acute and convalescent COVID-19.

The authors' processing: Estimation of nucleated cell counts relied on the amplification of reference gene primers. Repertoires were generated with immunoSEQ multiplex PCR, while TCRdb's copy carries only in-frame clones and drops some. V and J calls and clone size follow that table, whereas D and trimming were derived from the DNA. The table lists some 130,000 clones, roughly 90% of them singletons, with more than 3.5% in the top ten. One Seattle source followed patients from active infection through their disease course. The CDR3 spans 17 residues. Germline V gives CDR1 MNHEY, CDR2 SMNVEV (reference sequence). V dropped 3 bases and J dropped 2; count of bases not matched to a gene: 8.

The rearrangement uses TRBV27 and TRBJ2-5; 11 bases line up with TRBD2. The specimen sequenced was peripheral blood. This receptor was identified in a man in his 60s with COVID-19, enrolled during active disease. CDR3 residues: CASSLRSVAGGQETQYF. CDR3 nucleotides: TGTGCCAGCAGTTTGAGGAGTGTAGCGGGGGGGCAAGAGACCCAGTACTTC.